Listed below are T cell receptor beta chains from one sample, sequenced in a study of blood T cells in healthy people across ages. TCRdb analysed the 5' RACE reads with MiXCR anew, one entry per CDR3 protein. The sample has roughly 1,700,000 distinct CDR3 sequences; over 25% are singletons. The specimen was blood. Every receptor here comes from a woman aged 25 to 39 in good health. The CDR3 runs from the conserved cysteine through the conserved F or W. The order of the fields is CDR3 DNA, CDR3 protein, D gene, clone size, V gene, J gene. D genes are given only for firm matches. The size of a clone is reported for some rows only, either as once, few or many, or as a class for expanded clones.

CDR3nt: TGCAGTGCTAGGGGTGGGACCGGAGGGGAAAAACTGTTTTTT
CDR3aa: CSARGGTGGEKLFF
d_gene: NA
abundance: many
v_gene: TRBV20-1
j_gene: TRBJ1-4

CDR3nt: TGTGCCAGCAGCCGTTTGGGTTCCAGGCTCTACGAGCAGTACTTC
CDR3aa: CASSRLGSRLYEQYF
d_gene: NA
abundance: NA
v_gene: TRBV14
j_gene: TRBJ2-7

CDR3nt: TGCAGCGTTAGGACATCGAACACTGAAGCTTTCTTT
CDR3aa: CSVRTSNTEAFF
d_gene: NA
abundance: few
v_gene: TRBV29-1
j_gene: TRBJ1-1

CDR3nt: TGCGCCAGCAGCTTAGAACTACCGGAATCCTACGAGCAGTACTTC
CDR3aa: CASSLELPESYEQYF
d_gene: NA
abundance: few
v_gene: TRBV5-1
j_gene: TRBJ2-7

CDR3nt: TGTGCTAGTGTTATAGGGACTAGACTCTCCGAGCAGTACTTC
CDR3aa: CASVIGTRLSEQYF
d_gene: TRBD2
abundance: many
v_gene: TRBV12-5
j_gene: TRBJ2-7

CDR3nt: TGTGCCAGCAGCCGTCCCGGGACAGGGGTATATGAGCAGTTCTTC
CDR3aa: CASSRPGTGVYEQFF
d_gene: TRBD1
abundance: NA
v_gene: TRBV7-2
j_gene: TRBJ2-1

CDR3nt: TGTGCCAGCCGTACTCCGGACCTAACCTACGAGCAGTACTTC
CDR3aa: CASRTPDLTYEQYF
d_gene: NA
abundance: many
v_gene: TRBV28
j_gene: TRBJ2-7

CDR3nt: TGCACCATGGGACGCAAAGAGACCCAGTACTTC
CDR3aa: CTMGRKETQYF
d_gene: NA
abundance: NA
v_gene: TRBV20-1
j_gene: TRBJ2-5

CDR3nt: TGTGCCAGCAGCTCCCCCCCCGTTGAGACCCAGTACTTC
CDR3aa: CASSSPPVETQYF
d_gene: NA
abundance: few
v_gene: TRBV12-3/TRBV12-4
j_gene: TRBJ2-5

CDR3nt: TGCAGCTTGAAGACAGTGAACACTGAAGCTTTCTTT
CDR3aa: CSLKTVNTEAFF
d_gene: NA
abundance: NA
v_gene: TRBV29-1
j_gene: TRBJ1-1

CDR3nt: TGTGCCAGCAGCGGACTAGAAGTCACAGATACGCAGTATTTT
CDR3aa: CASSGLEVTDTQYF
d_gene: TRBD2
abundance: NA
v_gene: TRBV7-2
j_gene: TRBJ2-3

CDR3nt: TGTGCCAGTACCTGGTGGGGGGGTCGAGAAGAGACCCAGTACTTC
CDR3aa: CASTWWGGREETQYF
d_gene: TRBD2
abundance: many
v_gene: TRBV7-9
j_gene: TRBJ2-5

CDR3nt: TGTGCCAGCAGCTTAGCGCCCGGGTCCTTGAACACCGGGGAGCTGTTTTTT
CDR3aa: CASSLAPGSLNTGELFF
d_gene: NA
abundance: NA
v_gene: TRBV11-2
j_gene: TRBJ2-2

CDR3nt: TGTGCCTGGAGTTCCTTCGGCGGGTCCTACAATGAGCAGTTCTTC
CDR3aa: CAWSSFGGSYNEQFF
d_gene: NA
abundance: NA
v_gene: TRBV30
j_gene: TRBJ2-1

CDR3nt: TGCAGTGCCCCTAGCGGGGTGAGCTCCTACAATGAGCAGTTCTTC
CDR3aa: CSAPSGVSSYNEQFF
d_gene: TRBD2
abundance: few
v_gene: TRBV20-1
j_gene: TRBJ2-1

CDR3nt: TGCGCCAGCAGCTGGAACAGGGAAGAGACCCAGTACTTC
CDR3aa: CASSWNREETQYF
d_gene: NA
abundance: few
v_gene: TRBV5-1
j_gene: TRBJ2-5

CDR3nt: NA
CDR3aa: CISVSEAYPPRTTSGYEQYF
d_gene: NA
abundance: NA
v_gene: TRBV7-5
j_gene: TRBJ2-5

CDR3nt: TGTGCCAGCAGGCCCCCGGACAGGGGTTACGAGCAGTACTTC
CDR3aa: CASRPPDRGYEQYF
d_gene: TRBD1
abundance: NA
v_gene: TRBV2
j_gene: TRBJ2-7

CDR3nt: TGTGCCAGCAGCCCGAGGGACAGTCCAACGCAGGGAGATACGCAGTATTTT
CDR3aa: CASSPRDSPTQGDTQYF
d_gene: TRBD1
abundance: NA
v_gene: TRBV7-2
j_gene: TRBJ2-3

CDR3nt: TGCGCCAGCAGCTTCTCACTAGCGGGCTACGAGCAGTACTTC
CDR3aa: CASSFSLAGYEQYF
d_gene: TRBD2
abundance: many
v_gene: TRBV5-1
j_gene: TRBJ2-7

CDR3nt: TGCAGCGGCTCCGGGACTAGGGTTGAGCAGTTCTTC
CDR3aa: CSGSGTRVEQFF
d_gene: TRBD2
abundance: NA
v_gene: TRBV29-1
j_gene: TRBJ2-1

CDR3nt: TGTGCCAGCAGCGTAGCGGCGGGGGGGCTCAATGAGCAGTACTTC
CDR3aa: CASSVAAGGLNEQYF
d_gene: TRBD2
abundance: NA
v_gene: TRBV9
j_gene: TRBJ2-5

CDR3nt: TGCAGCGTTGAAGGCCTGCGGGGGAAGCAGTTCTTC
CDR3aa: CSVEGLRGKQFF
d_gene: TRBD2
abundance: few
v_gene: TRBV29-1
j_gene: TRBJ2-1

CDR3nt: TGTGCCAGCAGCTTCCAGACGAGGGACTATGGCTACACCTTC
CDR3aa: CASSFQTRDYGYTF
d_gene: NA
abundance: once
v_gene: TRBV11-2
j_gene: TRBJ1-2

CDR3nt: TGTGCCAGCAGTTGGATCGGTAGCGGGGCGAAAGATACGCAGTATTTT
CDR3aa: CASSWIGSGAKDTQYF
d_gene: TRBD2
abundance: NA
v_gene: TRBV12-3/TRBV12-4
j_gene: TRBJ2-3

CDR3nt: TGTGCCAGCAGCCGCCTGCCCGAGACTAGGCTACTGTATTTT
CDR3aa: CASSRLPETRLLYF
d_gene: NA
abundance: many
v_gene: TRBV7-2
j_gene: TRBJ2-3

CDR3nt: TGCAGTGCCAAAGGGGGAGGGACGAACACTGAAGCTTTCTTT
CDR3aa: CSAKGGGTNTEAFF
d_gene: NA
abundance: NA
v_gene: TRBV20-1
j_gene: TRBJ1-1

CDR3nt: TGTGCCAGCAGCGTTGCAGGGCGAGAGACCCAGTACTTC
CDR3aa: CASSVAGRETQYF
d_gene: NA
abundance: many
v_gene: TRBV9
j_gene: TRBJ2-5

CDR3nt: TGTGCCAGCAGCCGGTCCGGGACAGAAAACTATGGCTACACCTTC
CDR3aa: CASSRSGTENYGYTF
d_gene: TRBD1
abundance: NA
v_gene: TRBV7-3
j_gene: TRBJ1-2

CDR3nt: TGTGCCAGCAGTTACTCTGGGCAGATGAACACTGAAGCTTTCTTT
CDR3aa: CASSYSGQMNTEAFF
d_gene: NA
abundance: few
v_gene: TRBV6-6
j_gene: TRBJ1-1

CDR3nt: TGTGCCAGCTCACCGGTCCCGGGACAGGGCTTGAATCAGCCCCAGCATTTT
CDR3aa: CASSPVPGQGLNQPQHF
d_gene: TRBD1
abundance: few
v_gene: TRBV18
j_gene: TRBJ1-5

CDR3nt: TGTGCCACCGGACAGGGGGCTTGGGAGACCCAGTACTTC
CDR3aa: CATGQGAWETQYF
d_gene: TRBD1
abundance: few
v_gene: TRBV15
j_gene: TRBJ2-5

CDR3nt: TGTGCCAGCACTTTTAGGGGAGAGACCCAGTACTTC
CDR3aa: CASTFRGETQYF
d_gene: NA
abundance: many
v_gene: TRBV28
j_gene: TRBJ2-5

CDR3nt: TGTGCCAGTAGTGTTTTCGGACAGGCAGGGGGCAATCAGCCCCAGCATTTT
CDR3aa: CASSVFGQAGGNQPQHF
d_gene: TRBD1
abundance: NA
v_gene: TRBV19
j_gene: TRBJ1-5

CDR3nt: TGCAGCGCGGAGGACGGCTCCTACAATGAGCAGTTCTTC
CDR3aa: CSAEDGSYNEQFF
d_gene: NA
abundance: many
v_gene: TRBV29-1
j_gene: TRBJ2-1

CDR3nt: TGTGCCAGCACCATGACTGGGCAAGGCTACACCTTC
CDR3aa: CASTMTGQGYTF
d_gene: NA
abundance: few
v_gene: TRBV6-5
j_gene: TRBJ1-2

CDR3nt: TGTGCCAGCAGGAGATCGGGACGATCGCGAGAGACCCAGTACTTC
CDR3aa: CASRRSGRSRETQYF
d_gene: NA
abundance: NA
v_gene: TRBV12-3/TRBV12-4
j_gene: TRBJ2-5

CDR3nt: TGTGCCAGCAGCATTACCTGGACAGCCGATGGCACCGGGGAGCTGTTTTTT
CDR3aa: CASSITWTADGTGELFF
d_gene: NA
abundance: NA
v_gene: TRBV14
j_gene: TRBJ2-2

CDR3nt: TGTGCCAGCAGTTCTAGACAGGGGGTAAACATTCAGTACTTC
CDR3aa: CASSSRQGVNIQYF
d_gene: TRBD1
abundance: many
v_gene: TRBV6-6
j_gene: TRBJ2-4

CDR3nt: TGCGCCAGCAGCCCTTTGGCGGGGACTGAGCAGTTCTTC
CDR3aa: CASSPLAGTEQFF
d_gene: NA
abundance: NA
v_gene: TRBV5-1
j_gene: TRBJ2-1

CDR3nt: TGTGCCAGCAGCCAAGACTCGCGATGGGGCTACACCTTC
CDR3aa: CASSQDSRWGYTF
d_gene: NA
abundance: NA
v_gene: TRBV3-1
j_gene: TRBJ1-2

CDR3nt: TGTGCCAGCAGTAACAGGGGGCAAGAGACCCAGTACTTC
CDR3aa: CASSNRGQETQYF
d_gene: TRBD1
abundance: many
v_gene: TRBV28
j_gene: TRBJ2-5

CDR3nt: TGTGCCAGCAGCGTAGAGGGATTCGGGTACGAGCAGTACTTC
CDR3aa: CASSVEGFGYEQYF
d_gene: NA
abundance: many
v_gene: TRBV9
j_gene: TRBJ2-7

CDR3nt: TGTGCCAGCAGTTACTCGAGTTCAGGGGCTCACACCATATATTTT
CDR3aa: CASSYSSSGAHTIYF
d_gene: NA
abundance: NA
v_gene: TRBV6-5
j_gene: TRBJ1-3

CDR3nt: TGTGCCAGCAGTCAGTCCGGGACAGGTTACGAGCAGTACTTC
CDR3aa: CASSQSGTGYEQYF
d_gene: TRBD1
abundance: few
v_gene: TRBV28
j_gene: TRBJ2-7

CDR3nt: TGTGCCAGCAGCCAGGACGCCGCAGGGAAACTGTTTTTT
CDR3aa: CASSQDAAGKLFF
d_gene: NA
abundance: NA
v_gene: TRBV7-2
j_gene: TRBJ1-4

CDR3nt: TGCGCCAGCAGCCCGGGTCGACAGGGCCCAAGAGGCTACACCTTC
CDR3aa: CASSPGRQGPRGYTF
d_gene: TRBD1
abundance: NA
v_gene: TRBV5-1
j_gene: TRBJ1-2

CDR3nt: TGTGCGACACGGGGGCTTCCGGATCAGCCCCAGCATTTT
CDR3aa: CATRGLPDQPQHF
d_gene: NA
abundance: few
v_gene: TRBV7-2
j_gene: TRBJ1-5

CDR3nt: TGTGCCACCAGGGGACGGGTGAGCACAGATACGCAGTATTTT
CDR3aa: CATRGRVSTDTQYF
d_gene: NA
abundance: few
v_gene: TRBV24-1
j_gene: TRBJ2-3

CDR3nt: TGTGCCATCAGCCCAGGGGCGAGCTCCTACGAGCAGTACTTC
CDR3aa: CAISPGASSYEQYF
d_gene: NA
abundance: NA
v_gene: TRBV10-3
j_gene: TRBJ2-7

CDR3nt: TGTGCCAGCAGTTACCAAGGGGGCGTTGAAAACATTCAGTACTTC
CDR3aa: CASSYQGGVENIQYF
d_gene: TRBD1
abundance: many
v_gene: TRBV6-6
j_gene: TRBJ2-4

CDR3nt: TGCAGTGCTAGAGTCGGGACGAGAGATACGCAGTATTTT
CDR3aa: CSARVGTRDTQYF
d_gene: NA
abundance: few
v_gene: TRBV20-1
j_gene: TRBJ2-3

CDR3nt: TGTGCCAGCAGCCAACTCCCAGGGGGCGATTGGGGCTACACCTTC
CDR3aa: CASSQLPGGDWGYTF
d_gene: TRBD1
abundance: NA
v_gene: TRBV6-5
j_gene: TRBJ1-2